These 14 T cell receptor beta chains were all obtained from the same sample, sequenced in a study of T cell repertoires and leukemia-associated antigens. Each CDR3 protein is one row after TCRdb ran MiXCR on the 5' RACE reads. Of fewer than 15,000 distinct CDR3 sequences listed, 35% to 50% are singletons. These receptors lack a known antigen. The sample comprised CD3+ T cells sorted from blood and cultured. These receptor sequences come from a female donor in good health.

The genes are TRBV7-2 and TRBJ1-5; 9 nucleotides agree with TRBD1. Germline values: CDR1 SGHTA, CDR2 FQGNSA. Trimming took 3 bases from V and 6 from J; bases not matched to a gene: 6. The CDR3 runs to 15 residues. This CDR3 is CASSFGTGHFQPQHF. The CDR3 DNA reads as TGTGCCAGCAGCTTCGGGACAGGGCATTTTCAGCCCCAGCATTTT.

The sample holds a few counts of this clonotype. The J gene is TRBJ2-2, the V gene TRBV7-8; 9 nucleotides line up with TRBD2. V lost 5 bases and J lost 5; bases outside the gene matches: 18. Germline CDR1 reads SGHVS; CDR2 reads FQNEAQ. This CDR3 has 19 residues. The chain's CDR3 is CASSKPGLALKTGTGELFF. The CDR3 DNA is TGTGCCAGCAGCAAACCGGGACTAGCTCTGAAAACGGGAACCGGGGAGCTGTTTTTT.

This clonotype was counted between two and nine times. The chain links TRBV4-2 to TRBJ1-4; D gene ambiguous. The V gene lost 1 base and the J gene lost 8 bases, with 14 bases spanning the gap. This CDR3 region has 15 residues. Germline V gene sequence: CDR1 LGHNA, CDR2 YNFKEQ. The CDR3 DNA sequence: TGTGCCAGCAGCCAAGTTCCCGTAGTCAGAGAAAAACTGTTTTTT. It translates to CASSQVPVVREKLFF.

The V and J genes are TRBV12-3 or TRBV12-4 and TRBJ2-2; 7 nucleotides agree with TRBD1. The CDR3 is 16 residues long. After removal of 2 bases from V and 5 bases from J, the junction contained 8 bases not matched to a gene. The CDR3: CASSLKRGQVTGELFF. In DNA form, the CDR3 reads TGTGCCAGCAGTTTAAAGAGGGGGCAGGTGACCGGGGAGCTGTTTTTT.

Ten or more counts support this clonotype. This sequence joins TRBV7-9 and TRBJ1-2; the D gene is possibly TRBD1 (5 bases). The germline V gene has CDR1 SEHNR and CDR2 FQNEAQ (reference sequence). The CDR3 extends over 16 amino acids. V lost 5 bases and J 0 bases, leaving 16 bases between the germline ends. CDR3 sequence reads: CASSVGSQGPNYGYTF. The CDR3 DNA reads as TGTGCCAGCAGCGTAGGATCGCAGGGACCTAACTATGGCTACACCTTC.

The CDR3 DNA sequence: TGTGCCTGGAGAGAGGGCTTCGGGGAGCAGTTCTTC. Translated: CAWREGFGEQFF. The chain is built from TRBV30 and TRBJ2-1; D possibly corresponds to TRBD2 (5 bases). Trimming cost V 3 bases and J 10 bases, with 13 bases left between them. The CDR3 has 12 amino acids. CDR1 is GTSNPN and CDR2 is SVGIG in the germline V gene (reference sequence).

By share of the sample, this clonotype is large. The rearrangement joins TRBV3-1 to TRBJ2-7, with D hard to call. CDR3 length equals 15 residues. V lost 3 bases, J lost 3 bases, and 15 bases lay in between. CDR1 and CDR2 from the germline V gene are LGHDT and YNNKEL (reference sequence). This chain's CDR3 is CASSQIPGSDYEQYF. The CDR3 coding sequence is TGTGCCAGCAGCCAGATTCCGGGTTCCGACTACGAGCAGTACTTC.

The V gene is TRBV24-1, the J gene TRBJ2-2; D is uncertain. This CDR3 has 12 residues. Looked up from germline, CDR1 is KGHDR and CDR2 is SFDVKD. V was pared by 1 base and J by 5 bases, with 1 base between. CDR3 amino acids: CATSDLTGELFF. CDR3 bases: TGTGCCACCAGTGATTTAACCGGGGAGCTGTTTTTT.

V is TRBV5-1 and J is TRBJ1-1; D is unclear. The CDR3 runs to 14 residues. The ends were cut back, 4 bases at V and 1 base at J, with 11 bases in the middle. Germline V gene sequence: CDR1 SGHRS, CDR2 YFSETQ. The CDR3 reads CASSPYTGNTEAFF. CDR3 sequence (DNA): TGCGCCAGCAGCCCGTATACCGGGAACACTGAAGCTTTCTTT.

Turning to this clonotype: This may be a read error: a much more frequent sequence differs by one nucleotide. The rearrangement links TRBV7-3 to TRBJ2-1; D is possibly TRBD2 (5 bases). CDR1 is SGHTA and CDR2 is FQGTGA in the germline V gene. The CDR3 is made up of 15 amino acids. The CDR3 DNA follows: TGTGCCAGCAGCTTAGCCAGCGGAGACCACAATGTGCAGTTCTTC. Protein sequence: CASSLASGDHNVQFF.

A note on this clonotype: At one boundary the junction diverges from the germline segment, which might be a read error. For the CDR3, the DNA is TGCAGCGCTAGGGACCCCTCTAGATCCCCCTCCTACGAGCAGTACTTC. Protein: CSARDPSRSPSYEQYF. The genes are TRBV20-1 and TRBJ2-7; tentatively, D is TRBD1 or TRBD2 (5 bases each). The CDR3 covers 16 residues. Per germline, CDR1 DFQATT and CDR2 SNEGSKA (reference sequence).

The rearrangement uses TRBV4-1 and TRBJ2-7; D is ambiguous. CDR1 is MGHRA and CDR2 is YSYEKL in the germline V gene. V was shortened by 4 bases and J by 5 bases, with 18 bases between the two germline ends. The CDR3 consists of 15 residues. CDR3 region: CASSLEEHASHEQYF. CDR3 bases: TGCGCCAGCAGCCTAGAAGAACATGCATCCCACGAGCAGTACTTC.

This clonotype came up a few times. This chain links TRBV12-3 or TRBV12-4 with TRBJ2-1, with 8 bases matching TRBD2. The junction had 12 bases not matched to a gene; V was cut back by 3 bases and J by 5 bases. This CDR3 comprises 17 residues. CDR3 DNA: TGTGCCAGCAGTTTCCTTAGCGGGGTACGTATCGACAATGAGCAGTTCTTC. It translates to CASSFLSGVRIDNEQFF.

This chain links TRBV9 with TRBJ1-1, with a weak D call TRBD1 (5 bases). V lost 7 bases to trimming and J lost 3 bases, with 13 bases between them. The CDR3 length is 13 residues. The germline V gene encodes CDR1 SGDLS and CDR2 YYNGEE. The CDR3 is CASGVGGDTEAFF. In nucleotides, the CDR3 is TGTGCCAGCGGGGTTGGGGGGGACACTGAAGCTTTCTTT.